This note documents a single TCR beta chain sequence. The data stem from a study of blood T cell repertoires in COVID-19. Deletions cut 4 bases from V and 2 bases from J, with 12 bases between. The CDR3 sequence is 14 residues long. The V gene's germline CDR1 is MNHNY and CDR2 SVGAGI (reference sequence). Profiling relied on immunoSEQ multiplex PCR, and the TCRdb table lists in-frame clones only, not all of them. The sample carries 7,000 to 9,000 clones, roughly four fifths recorded once. This clonotype was obtained from a human donor in a cohort sampled during active COVID-19. The sequenced sample consisted of peripheral blood. The chain combines TRBV6-6 with TRBJ2-7; D is ambiguous. CDR3 DNA: TGTGCCAGCAGTTCCGCAGGAACACCCTACGAGCAGTACTTC. It is translated as CASSSAGTPYEQYF.